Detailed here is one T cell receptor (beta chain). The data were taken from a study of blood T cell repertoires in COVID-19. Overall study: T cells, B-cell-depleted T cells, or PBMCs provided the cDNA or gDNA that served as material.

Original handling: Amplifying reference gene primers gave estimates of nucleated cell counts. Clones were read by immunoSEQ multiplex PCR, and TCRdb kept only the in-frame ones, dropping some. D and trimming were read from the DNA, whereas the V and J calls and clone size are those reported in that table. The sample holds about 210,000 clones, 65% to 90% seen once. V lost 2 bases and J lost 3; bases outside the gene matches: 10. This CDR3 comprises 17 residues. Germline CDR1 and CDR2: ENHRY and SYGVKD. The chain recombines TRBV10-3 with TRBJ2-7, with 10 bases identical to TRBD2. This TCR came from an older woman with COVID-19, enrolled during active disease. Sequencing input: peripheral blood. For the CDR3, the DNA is TGTGCCATCAGTGAGGGAATAGCGGGAGGAAAGAGCTACGAGCAGTACTTC. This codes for CAISEGIAGGKSYEQYF.